This T cell receptor (beta chain) is drawn from a study of T cell repertoires in cytomegalovirus infection (dated by TCRdb to between 2019 and 2020). A note on the overall study: The peptide stimulations were aimed at well-studied HLA-B-restricted epitopes as well as recently identified HLA-C-restricted CMV epitopes, whose presentation resists viral immunomodulation. Because public TCR beta signatures pointed to carriage of CMV infection together with the matching HLA type, the HLA type of each donor mattered for the analysis.

The treatment or condition label of this sample denotes: in vitro stimulation with specific CMV peptide epitopes to enrich CMV-specific T cells. The paper as a whole reports these results and caveats: Cumulative frequency of public TCR beta family members discriminated carriers of CMV infection plus the relevant HLA type in this cohort and an independent approximately 340-donor cohort. The ex vivo response was dominated by HLA-C-restricted CMV-specific TCR beta clonotypes, which also provided the single most frequent clonotype in two of eight donors.

A note on this clonotype: No cognate antigen has been identified for it. The input lacks base qualities; no much larger clone sits a single base away.

Instrument used: Illumina HiSeq 1500. In-frame beta chains were kept once TCRdb had trimmed the public reads at Q25 with fastp and called clones with MiXCR. Records with the same CDR3 protein are collapsed into one entry carrying the most frequent genes and DNA. Present in this sample are roughly 920,000 distinct CDR3 sequences, approximately 32% of which were seen just once. The top ten clonotypes cover roughly 13% of the sample. In the germline V gene (reference sequence), CDR1 corresponds to LNHDA and CDR2 to SQIVND. The CDR3 numbers 17 residues from cysteine through phenylalanine. The entry retains the CDR3 DNA only, 51 bases that are in frame from base 1. V loses 0 bases of germline sequence and J loses 4 bases, and the interval between the two ends is 16 bases.

This clonotype was obtained from a human donor in good health (CMV status not recorded). Some clones in this sample may be carry-over from other donors' samples. Recombination linked TRBV19 to TRBJ2-1; the D segment cannot be called with confidence. The material sequenced was cultured CD8+ T cells from PBMCs, taken from culture after CMV antigen stimulation. Here the CDR3 is given as CASSIDNFRPAYNEQFF. The DNA reads TGTGCCAGTAGTATAGACAACTTCCGCCCAGCTTACAATGAGCAGTTCTTC.